A selection of T cell receptor beta chains follows, all from one sample in a study of CD8 T cells in Susac syndrome. One entry per CDR3 protein results from TCRdb running MiXCR on the immunoSEQ multiplex PCR reads. The sample contains 170,000 or so distinct CDR3 sequences, around 94% of which appear only once. Sequencing was performed on CD4+ T cells from PBMCs. The origin of the receptors is a human donor with Susac syndrome. CDR3s include the opening cysteine and the closing phenylalanine or tryptophan. Each record gives: CDR3 length, D gene, clone size, V gene, J gene, CDR3 DNA, CDR3 protein. The D gene is left open where the match is weak. Clone size is shown for a subset of rows, as once, few, many or a class of expanded clone.

13,TRBD1,NA,TRBV10-3,TRBJ1-6,TGTGCCATCACTGGACAGGTTGAGTCACCCCTCCACTTT,CAITGQVESPLHF
15,TRBD1,NA,TRBV30,TRBJ2-5,TGTGCCTGGAGTACGGGACAGTTAATTCAAGAGACCCAGTACTTC,CAWSTGQLIQETQYF
15,NA,NA,TRBV7-7,TRBJ2-2,TGTGCTAGCAGCTTGGAGGGGGCAGTCACCGGGGAGCTGTTTTTT,CASSLEGAVTGELFF
12,NA,NA,TRBV12-3/TRBV12-4,TRBJ2-7,TGTGCCAGCAGTTTCGGCGGCTACGAGCAGTACTTC,CASSFGGYEQYF
14,TRBD2,few,TRBV5-1,TRBJ2-3,TGCGCCAGCAGCCCTAGCGGGGCTGGAGATACGCAGTATTTT,CASSPSGAGDTQYF
14,NA,NA,TRBV20-1,TRBJ1-5,TGCAGTGCTAGCGGAGGGATTAGCAATCAGCCCCAGCATTTT,CSASGGISNQPQHF
15,NA,NA,TRBV12-3/TRBV12-4,TRBJ2-5,TGTGCCAGCAGTTTAGATGTCCAAACCTCTCAGACCCAGTACTTC,CASSLDVQTSQTQYF
11,NA,NA,TRBV3-1,TRBJ2-4,TGTGCCAGCAGCCAAGATGCTATTCAGTACTTC,CASSQDAIQYF
14,TRBD2,NA,TRBV3-1,TRBJ2-3,TGTGCCAGCAGCCAAGGACTAGCGGGGGATACGCAGTATTTT,CASSQGLAGDTQYF
12,NA,NA,TRBV29-1,TRBJ1-5,TGCAGACCGACTCTGGGGACTCAGCCCCAGCATTTT,CRPTLGTQPQHF
12,NA,few,TRBV7-2,TRBJ2-7,TGTGCCAGCAGTTCCAGCTCCTACGAGCAGTACTTC,CASSSSSYEQYF
15,NA,NA,TRBV12-3/TRBV12-4,TRBJ2-7,TGTGCCAGCAGTTTAGGCCGCGACAGGAGATACGAGCAGTACTTC,CASSLGRDRRYEQYF
15,NA,once,TRBV29-1,TRBJ1-4,TGCAGCGCACGCGAGGGGAGCTCAACTAATGAAAAACTGTTTTTT,CSAREGSSTNEKLFF
13,NA,NA,TRBV29-1,TRBJ2-7,TGCAGCGTTGAAACTACCCTACAGGACGAGCAGTACTTC,CSVETTLQDEQYF
18,TRBD1,NA,TRBV18,TRBJ2-5,TGTGCCAGCTCCCCCCGGGACAGGGCCTCCACGGGACAAGAGACCCAGTACTTC,CASSPRDRASTGQETQYF
16,NA,NA,TRBV19,TRBJ2-2,TGTGCCAGTAGGGCAAGCGGACCCGCGAACACCGGGGAGCTGTTTTTT,CASRASGPANTGELFF
15,NA,NA,TRBV5-1,TRBJ2-7,TGCGCCAGCAGCTTGGAGTCCGGTCTCCGTCGGGAGCAGTACTTC,CASSLESGLRREQYF
16,TRBD1,NA,TRBV14,TRBJ1-6,TGTGCCAGCAGCCAAGTGGGGGGACAGTATAATTCACCCCTCCACTTT,CASSQVGGQYNSPLHF
15,NA,NA,TRBV20-1,TRBJ1-2,TGCAGTGCTAGAGATGGGGGGGGAATGAACTATGGCTACACCTTC,CSARDGGGMNYGYTF
13,NA,NA,TRBV6-5,TRBJ1-3,TGTGCCAGCATAGCCTACTCTGGAAACACCATATATTTT,CASIAYSGNTIYF
15,TRBD1,NA,TRBV12-3/TRBV12-4,TRBJ1-6,TGTGCCAGCAGTTTCAAGGACAGGGGGTCTTCACCCCTCCACTTT,CASSFKDRGSSPLHF
13,NA,NA,TRBV29-1,TRBJ2-2,TGCAGCGTTGCCCCCTTGGGTACCGGGGAGCTGTTTTTT,CSVAPLGTGELFF
14,TRBD2,NA,TRBV20-1,TRBJ2-1,TGCAGTGCTAGGGGGGAGGGTAACCCCAATGAGCAGTTCTTC,CSARGEGNPNEQFF
15,TRBD2,NA,TRBV15,TRBJ2-5,TGTGCCACCAGCGAACTAGCGGGGGGGCAAGAGACCCAGTACTTC,CATSELAGGQETQYF
13,NA,NA,TRBV3-1,TRBJ2-3,TGTGCCAGCAGCCAAGCAGACACCGCTACGCAGTATTTT,CASSQADTATQYF
12,NA,NA,TRBV29-1,TRBJ1-5,TGCAGCGTAGCAGGGGCCAATCAGCCCCAGCATTTT,CSVAGANQPQHF
14,TRBD2,NA,TRBV20-1,TRBJ2-5,TGCAGTGCTAGAGTGACTAGCGGTCAAGAGACCCAGTACTTC,CSARVTSGQETQYF
15,TRBD1,NA,TRBV19,TRBJ2-7,TGTGCCAGTAGCTGGACAGGGGAGGCTTCCTACGAGCAGTACTTC,CASSWTGEASYEQYF
13,NA,NA,TRBV30,TRBJ1-5,TGTGCCAGTTCCCGGGACAACAATCAGCCCCAGCATTTT,CASSRDNNQPQHF
14,NA,NA,TRBV19,TRBJ2-2,TGTGCCAGTAGTAGGACAGTGTACACCGGGGAGCTGTTTTTT,CASSRTVYTGELFF
13,TRBD1,NA,TRBV2,TRBJ2-1,TGTGCCAGCACCGGACAGGGGAGGATTAAGCAGTTCTTC,CASTGQGRIKQFF
13,NA,NA,TRBV24-1,TRBJ2-1,TGTGCCACCAGTGATTCTCAGCTCAATGAGCAGTTCTTC,CATSDSQLNEQFF
11,NA,NA,TRBV6-2/TRBV6-3,TRBJ1-1,TGTGCCAGCAGTTACATGCGTGAAGCTTTCTTT,CASSYMREAFF
15,NA,NA,TRBV5-1,TRBJ2-5,TGCGCCAGCAGCTTGGCACAGTGGGGGGTAGAGACCCAGTACTTC,CASSLAQWGVETQYF
13,TRBD1,NA,TRBV3-1,TRBJ2-5,TGTGCCAGCAGCCTCGGGACAGTAGAGACCCAGTACTTC,CASSLGTVETQYF
16,NA,NA,TRBV14,TRBJ2-1,TGTGCCAGCAGCCAATCCAAGCTGAGCTCCTACAATGAGCAGTTCTTC,CASSQSKLSSYNEQFF
15,TRBD1,NA,TRBV29-1,TRBJ2-1,TGCAGCGTTCCCGAGGGGACAGGGGCGTACAATGAGCAGTTCTTC,CSVPEGTGAYNEQFF
16,TRBD2,NA,TRBV3-1,TRBJ2-2,TGTGCCAGCAGCCAAACACTAGCGGGGGGGACCGGGGAGCTGTTTTTT,CASSQTLAGGTGELFF
14,NA,NA,TRBV4-1,TRBJ2-4,TGCGCCAGCAGCCAAGATGCAGGGAGCAACATTCAGTACTTC,CASSQDAGSNIQYF